Listed below are T cell receptor beta chains from one sample, sequenced in a study of blood T cell repertoires in COVID-19. Assay: immunoSEQ multiplex PCR; the TCRdb copy retains only in-frame clones and omits some. The top ten clones hold around 9.3% of a sample with about 390,000 clones, 85% to 90% of them seen once. The sequenced sample was PBMCs or T cells enriched from blood (not recorded which). The receptors were sampled from a woman aged 45-65 years who had recovered from COVID-19. CDR3s include the opening cysteine and the closing phenylalanine or tryptophan. The order of the fields is J gene, V gene, CDR3 protein.

TRBJ1-1	TRBV10-2	CASRFGSNTEAFF
TRBJ1-4	TRBV5-1	CASTEAGAANEKLFF
TRBJ1-1	TRBV10-3	CAISDARRTGGFTEAFF
TRBJ1-3	TRBV5-1	CASSSGKGNTIYF
TRBJ2-2	TRBV5-1	CASSSRDIDTGELFF
TRBJ1-4	TRBV2	CASTTGGREKLFF
TRBJ2-1	TRBV9	CASSLGSNYNEQFF
TRBJ1-2	TRBV6-2/TRBV6-3	CASSRDSYGYTF
TRBJ2-7	TRBV5-5	CASSLVASGVYEQYF
TRBJ1-2	TRBV2	CASRADGHYGYTF
TRBJ1-2	TRBV7-9	CASSQRGGHGYTF
TRBJ1-2	TRBV28	CASSLGQARDGYTF
TRBJ1-2	TRBV7-2	CASSQRTWDRDVGTF
TRBJ1-2	TRBV6-5	CASTNGGTNYGYTF
TRBJ2-7	TRBV4-2	CASSQVAQTEGYEQYF
TRBJ2-5	TRBV3-1/TRBV3-2	CASRHGQGSRETQYF
TRBJ2-5	TRBV4-1	CASSHRWGRRGAEGQETQYF
TRBJ2-3	TRBV7-3	CASSLQRGTSTDTQYF
TRBJ1-6	TRBV9	CASSPWDSYNSPLHF
TRBJ2-4	TRBV27	CASSTQGAPNIQYF
TRBJ2-2	TRBV5-1	CASSSIAGGTNTGELFF
TRBJ1-4	TRBV4-1	CASSLTRDRNEKLFF
TRBJ2-7	TRBV2	CASSVEAGPTYEQYF
TRBJ1-1	TRBV4-3	CASSPSGEGRTEAFF
TRBJ2-7	TRBV13	CASTLGGGDFEQYF
TRBJ2-7	TRBV30	CAWSNSGGYEQYF
TRBJ1-1	TRBV5-5	CASSRTGEAFF
TRBJ2-5	TRBV4-3	CASSKGRPGGQETQYF
TRBJ1-5	TRBV28	CASSFRTGGLNQPQHF
TRBJ2-7	TRBV6-6	CASSRDSGGTEQYF
TRBJ1-2	TRBV24-1	CATSAPPGTGGNYGYTF
TRBJ1-3	TRBV5-4	CASNFYNSGNTIYF
TRBJ2-3	TRBV5-1	CASSTGLADTQYF
TRBJ1-4	TRBV7-9	CASSLDAGQGNEKLFF
TRBJ1-5	TRBV6-1	CASSENYQPQHF
TRBJ2-5	TRBV30	CAWSSGGAKTQYF
TRBJ1-1	TRBV6-5	CASSKQGAKSEAFF
TRBJ1-2	TRBV7-9	CASSLRWSYGYTF
TRBJ1-3	TRBV9	CASSPPAGGNTIYF
TRBJ1-5	TRBV19	CATSDRRNQPQHF
TRBJ1-2	TRBV27	CASRPGGAWGYTF
TRBJ1-5	TRBV28	CASSRQDSNQPQHF
TRBJ2-2	TRBV7-3	CASSSSVPGQNTGELFF
TRBJ1-2	TRBV5-5	CASSSEQGLGYYGYTF
TRBJ1-5	TRBV7-4	CASSPRKSQPQHF
TRBJ2-2	TRBV6-5	CASSYGTGRGTGELFF
TRBJ1-2	TRBV28	CASTPGGRTYYGYTF
TRBJ2-5	TRBV2	CASRATGTSGGRGQETQYF
TRBJ1-4	TRBV29-1	CSVVDVATNEKLFF
TRBJ2-3	TRBV5-8	CASSLKSSWVRGYTDTQYF
TRBJ1-3	TRBV6-5	CASSRADRRNTIYF
TRBJ1-5	TRBV19	CASKMGRGQGQPQHF
TRBJ2-1	TRBV7-9	CASSWWGQSSYNEQFF
TRBJ1-2	TRBV3-1/TRBV3-2	CASSQGPFYTF
TRBJ1-2	TRBV2	CASSDRARGDYGYTF
TRBJ1-2	TRBV7-9	CASSTRTGLAGYTF
TRBJ2-3	TRBV14	CASSQGALTSGGRGDTQYF
TRBJ1-4	TRBV7-9	CASSLTSGQGSEKLFF
TRBJ1-2	TRBV7-9	CASSLLPGQGSDYGYTF
TRBJ2-7	TRBV10-3	CAISPGAGDLYEQYF